This T cell receptor (beta chain) was sequenced in a study of T-cell memory formation after mild COVID-19. About the study: The TCR clusters were mostly specific to one donor.

TCRdb fed the 5' RACE reads into MiXCR, producing one record per CDR3 protein. The table lists about 400,000 distinct CDR3 sequences, 23% of them singletons. For this clonotype: Antigen: not known.

Broader study findings: Day 15 to 85 contracting clones showed balanced CD4/CD8; later expanders leaned CD4+. CD4+ clones that contracted lay mainly in CM and EM; CD8+ ones lay in EMRA. Some SARS-CoV-2-responding clones were already detected in memory before infection.

V was trimmed by 1 base and J by 3 bases, leaving 13 bases between them. Germline V gives CDR1 SGHTA, CDR2 FQGNSA. The CDR3 runs to 16 residues. The sample was PBMCs or a T cell subset sorted from them (not recorded which). This clonotype was sampled from an adult woman who had mild COVID-19 (a few samples of this study predate the infection). Cell type and time point are not known. The V and J genes are TRBV7-2 and TRBJ1-3; D gene unclear. The CDR3 region is CASSLGMPQSGNTIYF. As DNA, the CDR3 is TGTGCCAGCAGCTTAGGGATGCCGCAGAGTGGAAACACCATATATTTT.